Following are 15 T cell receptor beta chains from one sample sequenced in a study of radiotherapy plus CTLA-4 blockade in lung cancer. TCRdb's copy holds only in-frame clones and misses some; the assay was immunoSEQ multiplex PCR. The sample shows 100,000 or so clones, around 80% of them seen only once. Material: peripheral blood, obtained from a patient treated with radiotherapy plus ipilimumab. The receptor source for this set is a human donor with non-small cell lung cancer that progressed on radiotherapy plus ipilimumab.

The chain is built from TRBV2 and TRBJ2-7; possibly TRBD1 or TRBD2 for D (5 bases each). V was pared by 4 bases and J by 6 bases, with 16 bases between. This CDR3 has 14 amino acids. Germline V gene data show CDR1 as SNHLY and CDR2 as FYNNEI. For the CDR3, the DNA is TGTGCCAGCAGTGCTGAGGCAGGGAGTGGCGAGCAGTACTTC. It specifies CASSAEAGSGEQYF. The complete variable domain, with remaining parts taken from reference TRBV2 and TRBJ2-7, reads EPEVTQTPSHQVTQMGQEVILRCVPISNHLYFYWYRQILGQKVEFLVSFYNNEISEKSEIFDDQFSVERPDGSNFTLKIRSTKLEDSAMYFCASSAEAGSGEQYFGPGTRLTVT.

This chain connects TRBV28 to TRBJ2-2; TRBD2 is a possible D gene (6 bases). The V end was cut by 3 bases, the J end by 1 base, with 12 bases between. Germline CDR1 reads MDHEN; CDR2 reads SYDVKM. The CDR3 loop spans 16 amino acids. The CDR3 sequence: CASSLPLGRNTGELFF. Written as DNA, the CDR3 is TGTGCCAGCAGTTTGCCCCTCGGGAGGAACACCGGGGAGCTGTTTTTT.

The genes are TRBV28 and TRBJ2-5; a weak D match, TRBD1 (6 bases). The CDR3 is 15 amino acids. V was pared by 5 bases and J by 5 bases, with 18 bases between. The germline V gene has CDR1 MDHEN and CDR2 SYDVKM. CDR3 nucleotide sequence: TGTGCCAGCAGTGACCCTCTAACAGGGAAGGAGACCCAGTACTTC. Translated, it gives CASSDPLTGKETQYF.

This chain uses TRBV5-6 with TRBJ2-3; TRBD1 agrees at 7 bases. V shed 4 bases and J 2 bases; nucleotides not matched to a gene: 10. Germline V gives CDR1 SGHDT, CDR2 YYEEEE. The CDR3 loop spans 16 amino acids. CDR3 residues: CASSKRTTGLTDTQYF. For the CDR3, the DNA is TGTGCCAGCAGCAAAAGGACGACAGGGCTCACAGATACGCAGTATTTT.

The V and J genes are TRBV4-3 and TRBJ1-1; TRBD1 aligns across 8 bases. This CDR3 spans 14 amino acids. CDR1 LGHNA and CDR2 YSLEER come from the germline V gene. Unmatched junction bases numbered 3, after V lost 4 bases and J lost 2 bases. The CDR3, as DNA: TGCGCCAGCAGCCTCGGACAGGGCAACACTGAAGCTTTCTTT. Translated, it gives CASSLGQGNTEAFF.

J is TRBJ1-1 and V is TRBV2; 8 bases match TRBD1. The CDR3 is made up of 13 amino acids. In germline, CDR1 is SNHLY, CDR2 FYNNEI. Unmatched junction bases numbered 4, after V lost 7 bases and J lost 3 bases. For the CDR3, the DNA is TGTGCCAGCATTCGACAGGGGTACACTGAAGCTTTCTTT. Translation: CASIRQGYTEAFF.

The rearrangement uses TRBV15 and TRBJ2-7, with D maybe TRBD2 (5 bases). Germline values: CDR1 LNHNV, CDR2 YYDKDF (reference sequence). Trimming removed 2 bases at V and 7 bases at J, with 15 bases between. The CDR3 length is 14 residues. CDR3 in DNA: TGTGCCACCAGCAGACCGGACGGGATGGGGGAGCAGTACTTC. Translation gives CATSRPDGMGEQYF.

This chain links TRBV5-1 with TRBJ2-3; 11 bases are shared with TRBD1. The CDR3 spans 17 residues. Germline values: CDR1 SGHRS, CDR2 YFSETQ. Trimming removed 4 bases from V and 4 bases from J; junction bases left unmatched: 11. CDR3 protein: CASSLDPGTGGADTQYF. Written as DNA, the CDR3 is TGCGCCAGCAGCCTGGATCCCGGGACAGGGGGTGCAGATACGCAGTATTTT.

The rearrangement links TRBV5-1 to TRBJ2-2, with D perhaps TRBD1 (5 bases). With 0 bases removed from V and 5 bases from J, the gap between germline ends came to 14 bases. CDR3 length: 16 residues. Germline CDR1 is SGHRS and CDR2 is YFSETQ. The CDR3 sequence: CASSLDSKKGTGELFF. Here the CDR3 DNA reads TGCGCCAGCAGCTTGGACAGTAAGAAGGGGACCGGGGAGCTGTTTTTT.

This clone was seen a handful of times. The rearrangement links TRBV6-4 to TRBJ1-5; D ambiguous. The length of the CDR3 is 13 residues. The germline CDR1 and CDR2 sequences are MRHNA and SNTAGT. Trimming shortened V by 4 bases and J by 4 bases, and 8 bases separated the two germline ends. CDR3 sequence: CASSVEGNQPQHF. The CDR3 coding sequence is TGTGCCAGCAGTGTAGAAGGAAATCAGCCCCAGCATTTT.

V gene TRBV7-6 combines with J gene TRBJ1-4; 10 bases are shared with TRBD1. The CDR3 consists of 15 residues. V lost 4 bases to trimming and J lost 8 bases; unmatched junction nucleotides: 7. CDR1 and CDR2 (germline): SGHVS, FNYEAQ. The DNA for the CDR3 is TGTGCCAGCAGCTGGCGACAGGGGGCGACCGAAAAACTGTTTTTT. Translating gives CASSWRQGATEKLFF.

CDR3 amino acids: CASSEGWGGHQPQHF. The CDR3, as DNA: TGTGCCAGCAGTGAGGGATGGGGGGGTCATCAGCCCCAGCATTTT. The chain employs TRBV2 and TRBJ1-5; D is perhaps TRBD1 (5 bases). The germline V gene has CDR1 SNHLY and CDR2 FYNNEI. There are 15 residues in the CDR3. The germline V and J ends were trimmed by 3 bases and 5 bases, with 14 bases remaining between them.

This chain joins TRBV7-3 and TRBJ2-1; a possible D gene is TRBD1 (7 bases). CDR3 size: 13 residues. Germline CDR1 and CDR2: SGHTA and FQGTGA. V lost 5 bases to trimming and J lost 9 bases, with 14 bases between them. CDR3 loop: CASSKHQGGEQFF. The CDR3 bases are TGTGCCAGCAGCAAACACCAGGGGGGTGAGCAGTTCTTC.

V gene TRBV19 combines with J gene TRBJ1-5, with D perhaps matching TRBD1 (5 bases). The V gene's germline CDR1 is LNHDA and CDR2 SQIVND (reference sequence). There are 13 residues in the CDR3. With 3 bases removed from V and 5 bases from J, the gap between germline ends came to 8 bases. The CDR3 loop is CASSMGVYQPQHF. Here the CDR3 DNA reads TGTGCCAGTAGTATGGGGGTTTATCAGCCCCAGCATTTT.

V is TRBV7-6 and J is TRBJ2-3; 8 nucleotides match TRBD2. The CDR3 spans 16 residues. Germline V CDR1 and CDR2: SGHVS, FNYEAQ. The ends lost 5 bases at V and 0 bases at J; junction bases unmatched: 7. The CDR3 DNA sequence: TGTGCCAGCAGCCTGATAGCGGGAAGTAGCACAGATACGCAGTATTTT. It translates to CASSLIAGSSTDTQYF.